The clone carrying this TCR beta chain was recorded a few times. Its antigen remains unknown. This clone may be a read error of a much larger clone one base away. The people who gave samples were healthy Caucasians from Russia, aged roughly 6 to 100. Researchers report isolating at least 6.5 million PBMCs per sample. This record belongs to a study of blood T cells in healthy people across ages. Whole-study findings and limits: The CMV status of each donor remained undetermined, and this could have confounded shifts in expanded clonotypes. No conclusive comparison of naive versus antigen-experienced cells was possible with unsorted PBMCs.

In germline, CDR1 is SGHTA, CDR2 FQGNSA. This CDR3 has 14 amino acids. With 7 bases clipped from V and 7 bases from J, the junction kept 7 bases outside the gene matches. Combining a sample-barcoded 5' primer with a J-beta primer mix, a second PCR ran for roughly 7 to 12 cycles. TCRdb recomputed calls from the 5' RACE reads with MiXCR, one row per CDR3 protein. Among 590,000 or so distinct CDR3 sequences listed, 25% to 30% were seen once. The chain couples TRBV7-2 to TRBJ2-7; 13 bases match TRBD2. The TCR sequence derives from a woman of 80 years or more in good health. The sample consisted of blood. CDR3 nucleotides: TGTGCCAGCATGACTAGCGGGGGGAACAATGAGCAGTACTTC. Translating gives CASMTSGGNNEQYF.